Below, 29 T cell receptor beta chains from the same sample are listed, as sequenced in a study of blood T cell repertoires in COVID-19. TCRdb keeps only in-frame clones here, not all; method: immunoSEQ multiplex PCR. The repertoire holds fewer than 300,000 clones, with roughly 84% as singletons. Input material: peripheral blood. The receptors derive from a human donor in a cohort sampled during active COVID-19.

The chain employs TRBV5-4 and TRBJ2-2, with 9 bases identical to TRBD2. Germline V gene data show CDR1 as SGHNT and CDR2 as YYREEE (reference sequence). This CDR3 comprises 16 residues. Losses at the gene ends were 2 bases for V and 6 bases for J; bases not matched to a gene: 8. The chain's CDR3 is CASSFGVSGSAGELFF. The CDR3 coding sequence is TGTGCCAGCAGCTTCGGGGTTAGCGGGAGCGCCGGGGAGCTGTTTTTT.

The chain uses TRBV2 and TRBJ2-7; a weak D match, TRBD2 (6 bases). CDR3 size: 13 residues. V was trimmed by 6 bases and J by 2 bases, leaving 11 bases between them. The V gene's germline CDR1 is SNHLY and CDR2 FYNNEI. The CDR3 region is CASSLGEAYEQYF. Written as DNA, the CDR3 is TGTGCCAGCAGCCTGGGGGAGGCCTACGAGCAGTACTTC. Filled out from reference TRBV2 and TRBJ2-7, the complete variable domain reads EPEVTQTPSHQVTQMGQEVILRCVPISNHLYFYWYRQILGQKVEFLVSFYNNEISEKSEIFDDQFSVERPDGSNFTLKIRSTKLEDSAMYFCASSLGEAYEQYFGPGTRLTVT.

CDR3 protein: CATSDSTAGDEQYF. DNA of the CDR3: TGTGCCACCAGTGATTCGACCGCAGGGGACGAGCAGTACTTC. The V call is TRBV24-1, the J call TRBJ2-7; a weak D match, TRBD1 (6 bases). Germline V gives CDR1 KGHDR, CDR2 SFDVKD. The CDR3 contains 14 residues. Trimming removed 2 bases from V and 5 bases from J, with 12 bases in between.

This clone was counted a single time. Here the CDR3 reads CATSKDRTPGELFF. The CDR3 DNA is TGTGCCACCAGCAAGGACAGGACCCCCGGGGAGCTGTTTTTT. The chain combines TRBV15 with TRBJ2-2; 7 bases align to TRBD1. This CDR3 contains 14 residues. J gave up 6 bases and V 4 bases, and 5 bases lay outside the gene matches. Germline CDR1 reads LNHNV; CDR2 reads YYDKDF (reference sequence).

The rearrangement joins TRBV4-3 to TRBJ2-3; 7 nucleotides line up with TRBD2. Losses at the gene ends were 0 bases for V and 1 base for J; bases not matched to a gene: 4. CDR1 is LGHNA, CDR2 YSLEER, per germline. The CDR3 spans 16 residues. The CDR3 sequence: CASSQDHRGGTDTQYF. CDR3 sequence (DNA): TGCGCCAGCAGCCAAGATCATCGGGGGGGCACAGATACGCAGTATTTT.

The chain recombines TRBV20-1 with TRBJ2-4, with D possibly matching TRBD2 (6 bases). CDR1 is DFQATT and CDR2 is SNEGSKA in the germline V gene (reference sequence). The CDR3 extends over 15 amino acids. The V end lost 3 bases, the J end lost 8 bases, and 20 bases lay between the germline ends. CDR3 coding DNA: TGCAGTGCTAGTGACCAGCGGGCCTTCGGAGACATTCAGTACTTC. Protein sequence: CSASDQRAFGDIQYF.

The genes are TRBV4-1 and TRBJ1-5, with TRBD1 as a possible D gene (6 bases). The V and J ends lost 0 bases and 2 bases respectively, with 14 bases between them. The CDR3 has 17 amino acids. CDR1 MGHRA and CDR2 YSYEKL come from the germline V gene. CDR3 sequence: CASSQDGTGYGNQPQHF. Written as DNA, the CDR3 is TGCGCCAGCAGCCAAGACGGCACAGGGTATGGCAATCAGCCCCAGCATTTT.

The J gene is TRBJ2-1, the V gene TRBV7-6; D unresolved. Trimming stripped 2 bases from V and 5 bases from J, with 7 bases between. Germline CDR1 and CDR2: SGHVS and FNYEAQ. The CDR3 covers 13 residues. This CDR3 reads CASSLHRDNEQFF. The CDR3 DNA sequence: TGTGCCAGCAGCTTACACCGCGACAATGAGCAGTTCTTC.

The chain links TRBV5-1 to TRBJ2-3; TRBD1 is a possible D gene (7 bases). V was cut by 5 bases and J by 5 bases, with 15 bases left in between. Per germline, CDR1 SGHRS and CDR2 YFSETQ. There are 14 residues in the CDR3. CDR3 bases: TGCGCCAGCAGTCGGGGGCAGGGGGGAGATACGCAGTATTTT. Translation: CASSRGQGGDTQYF.

The chain employs TRBV18 and TRBJ2-7; TRBD2 aligns across 8 bases. Per germline, CDR1 KGHSH and CDR2 LQKENI. CDR3 length: 18 residues. The V gene end was trimmed by 3 bases and the J gene end by 0 bases; junction bases not matched to a gene: 13. The chain's CDR3 is CASSPTWTSPIVSYEQYF. The CDR3 DNA reads TGTGCCAGCTCACCTACATGGACTAGCCCAATAGTCTCCTACGAGCAGTACTTC. Full variable domain (remainder filled in from reference TRBV18 and TRBJ2-7): NAGVMQNPRHLVRRRGQEARLRCSPMKGHSHVYWYRQLPEEGLKFMVYLQKENIIDESGMPKERFSAEFPKEGPSILRIQQVVRGDSAAYFCASSPTWTSPIVSYEQYFGPGTRLTVT.

A single count supports this clone. This chain joins TRBV6-2 or TRBV6-3 and TRBJ1-4; possible D gene TRBD1, 5 bases. Germline CDR1 and CDR2: MNHEY and SVGEGT. The CDR3 length is 16 residues. Trimming cost V 5 bases and J 1 base, with 14 bases left between them. CDR3 nucleotides: TGTGCCAGCAGTCGCGCAGGGATAGGAACTAATGAAAAACTGTTTTTT. Its protein is CASSRAGIGTNEKLFF.

The V gene is TRBV7-2, the J gene TRBJ2-7; 7 nucleotides agree with TRBD1. Germline CDR1 is SGHTA and CDR2 is FQGNSA. V was pared by 1 base and J by 3 bases, with 6 bases of the junction left unmatched. CDR3 length: 15 residues. The CDR3 sequence: CASSLELGTVYEQYF. DNA for the CDR3: TGTGCCAGCAGCTTAGAATTGGGGACAGTCTACGAGCAGTACTTC.

The J gene is TRBJ1-1, the V gene TRBV5-1; D is unclear. CDR3 length equals 14 residues. CDR1 and CDR2 (germline): SGHRS, YFSETQ. The V and J ends lost 2 bases and 3 bases respectively, with 11 bases between them. In DNA, the CDR3 is TGCGCCAGCAGCTTCCGGGGTTGGGACACTGAAGCTTTCTTT. Amino acids: CASSFRGWDTEAFF.

V gene TRBV7-9 combines with J gene TRBJ2-7; maybe TRBD1 (6 bases). Per the germline V gene, CDR1 is SEHNR and CDR2 is FQNEAQ (reference sequence). V was shortened by 4 bases and J by 0 bases, with 10 bases between the two germline ends. The CDR3 runs 14 residues. CDR3 sequence: CASSSPGHSYEQYF. Here the CDR3 DNA reads TGTGCCAGCAGCTCCCCGGGACACTCCTACGAGCAGTACTTC. Full variable domain (rest looked up from reference TRBV7-9 and TRBJ2-7): DTGVSQNPRHKITKRGQNVTFRCDPISEHNRLYWYRQTLGQGPEFLTYFQNEAQLEKSRLLSDRFSAERPKGSFSTLEIQRTEQGDSAMYLCASSSPGHSYEQYFGPGTRLTVT.

This chain uses TRBV5-4 with TRBJ1-3, with 10 bases lining up with TRBD1. Trimming at V came to 3 bases and at J to 2 bases, leaving 5 bases not matched to a gene. CDR3 size: 16 residues. Germline V CDR1 and CDR2: SGHNT, YYREEE (reference sequence). CDR3: CASSYLGTGAGNTIYF. Written as DNA, the CDR3 is TGTGCCAGCAGCTACCTTGGGACAGGGGCTGGAAACACCATATATTTT. Based on the CDR3 plus reference TRBV5-4 and TRBJ1-3, the full variable domain is ETGVTQSPTHLIKTRGQQVTLRCSSQSGHNTVSWYQQALGQGPQFIFQYYREEENGRGNFPPRFSGLQFPNYSSELNVNALELDDSALYLCASSYLGTGAGNTIYFGEGSWLTVV.

The rearrangement links TRBV7-2 to TRBJ2-1, with unresolved D. CDR3 length equals 15 residues. Germline loops: CDR1 SGHTA, CDR2 FQGNSA. The germline V and J ends were trimmed by 5 bases and 5 bases, with 16 bases remaining between them. CDR3 residues: CASSPSPPQDNEQFF. The CDR3 DNA reads TGTGCCAGCAGCCCGAGCCCCCCCCAAGACAATGAGCAGTTCTTC.

V is TRBV9 and J is TRBJ2-2, with 9 bases matching TRBD2. Germline-derived CDR1 and CDR2 are SGDLS and YYNGEE. The CDR3 contains 15 residues. J lost 6 bases, V lost 0 bases, and 3 bases had no gene match. The CDR3 nucleotides read TGTGCCAGCAGCGTAGAAGGGACTAGCTCCGGGGAGCTGTTTTTT. Its translation: CASSVEGTSSGELFF.

This rearrangement joins TRBV2 to TRBJ2-1; tentative D call: TRBD2 (7 bases). This CDR3 spans 16 amino acids. Germline V gene data show CDR1 as SNHLY and CDR2 as FYNNEI. The V and J ends lost 6 bases and 1 base respectively, with 16 bases between them. CDR3 nucleotide sequence: TGTGCCAGCAGAGCGAACGGGGGGCTATCCTACAATGAGCAGTTCTTC. Protein: CASRANGGLSYNEQFF.

The chain carries TRBV18 and TRBJ1-3; TRBD1 matches at 7 bases. The CDR3 is made up of 15 amino acids. Germline-derived CDR1 and CDR2 are KGHSH and LQKENI. V lost 0 bases and J lost 2; bases outside the gene matches: 1. The CDR3 reads CASSPPDRAGNTIYF. The DNA for the CDR3 is TGTGCCAGCTCACCACCAGACAGGGCTGGAAACACCATATATTTT.

The V and J genes are TRBV5-4 and TRBJ1-1; the D gene is possibly TRBD1 (5 bases). This CDR3 is built from 13 residues. Germline V gives CDR1 SGHNT, CDR2 YYREEE (reference sequence). Trimming removed 5 bases from V and 4 bases from J, with 12 bases in between. The CDR3 loop is CASSAGEGTEAFF. CDR3 in DNA: TGTGCCAGCAGTGCGGGGGAGGGCACTGAAGCTTTCTTT.

The chain has TRBV5-1 and TRBJ2-5; tentatively, D is TRBD1 (8 bases). The CDR3 extends over 15 amino acids. Trimming removed 7 bases at V and 2 bases at J, with 18 bases between. The germline V gene encodes CDR1 SGHRS and CDR2 YFSETQ. CDR3 bases: TGCGCCAGCTTTCCCGGGGGGACAGGACAAGAGACCCAGTACTTC. Amino acid sequence: CASFPGGTGQETQYF.

In this sample, this clone turned up once. The chain recombines TRBV10-3 with TRBJ2-1; 8 bases align to TRBD1. CDR1 is ENHRY, CDR2 SYGVKD, per germline. Trimming cost V 0 bases and J 5 bases; bases outside gene matches: 12. The CDR3 extends over 18 amino acids. In DNA form, the CDR3 reads TGTGCCATCAGTGAGTCATCTTTGGACAGGGTAAGGGACAATGAGCAGTTCTTC. This encodes CAISESSLDRVRDNEQFF.

This clone was picked up a small number of times. The chain joins TRBV4-2 to TRBJ2-3, with a weak D call TRBD2 (6 bases). The V gene's germline CDR1 is LGHNA and CDR2 YNFKEQ. The CDR3 is 16 residues long. V was clipped by 4 bases and J by 0 bases, with 14 bases between them. CDR3 coding DNA: TGTGCCAGCAGCCGGCTTGGAAGCGGGAGCACAGATACGCAGTATTTT. Encoded protein: CASSRLGSGSTDTQYF.

Here the CDR3 DNA reads TGTGCCAGCAGCACCCCTACAGGGTACGGCTACACCTTC. Translated, it gives CASSTPTGYGYTF. V is TRBV28 and J is TRBJ1-2; maybe TRBD1 (6 bases). V was trimmed by 6 bases and J by 8 bases, leaving 16 bases between them. The CDR3 covers 13 residues. CDR1 is MDHEN and CDR2 is SYDVKM in the germline V gene.

The chain joins TRBV6-5 to TRBJ2-1; TRBD2 might be the D (6 bases). The germline gives CDR1 MNHEY, CDR2 SVGAGI. Trimming pared 2 bases from V and 10 bases from J, leaving 9 bases between. This CDR3 is built from 12 residues. The CDR3 DNA sequence: TGTGCCAGCAGTTACACCGGACTAGAGCAGTTCTTC. The encoded protein is CASSYTGLEQFF.

The chain employs TRBV29-1 and TRBJ2-5, with D perhaps TRBD1 (5 bases). Trimming shortened V by 6 bases and J by 7 bases, and 12 bases separated the two germline ends. CDR1 and CDR2 (germline): SQVTM, ANQGSEA. The CDR3 totals 11 residues. This chain's CDR3 is CSVRSQGTQYF. The CDR3 bases are TGCAGCGTCCGGTCCCAGGGGACCCAGTACTTC.

This clone has a single count. This chain uses TRBV6-1 with TRBJ2-3; D is possibly TRBD2 (5 bases). This CDR3 comprises 14 residues. The germline V and J ends were trimmed by 0 bases and 10 bases, with 14 bases remaining between them. Germline V gene sequence: CDR1 MNHNS, CDR2 SASEGT. The CDR3 sequence is CASSEASRRLAQYF. CDR3 in DNA: TGTGCCAGCAGTGAAGCGTCACGGAGGTTGGCGCAGTATTTT.

V usage is TRBV5-4 and J usage is TRBJ2-1; 11 bases match TRBD2. This CDR3 comprises 16 residues. Germline values: CDR1 SGHNT, CDR2 YYREEE (reference sequence). J lost 5 bases, V lost 4 bases, and 8 bases had no gene match. The DNA for the CDR3 is TGTGCCAGCAGCCAAGTCACTAGCGGGAGAAACAATGAGCAGTTCTTC. It is translated as CASSQVTSGRNNEQFF.

The genes are TRBV6-1 and TRBJ2-3; TRBD1 matches 10 bases. The CDR3 contains 14 residues. The germline V gene encodes CDR1 MNHNS and CDR2 SASEGT. V was clipped by 3 bases and J by 3 bases; unmatched bases: 0. The CDR3 reads CASSEDRGTDTQYF. Here the CDR3 DNA reads TGTGCCAGCAGTGAGGACAGGGGGACAGATACGCAGTATTTT.